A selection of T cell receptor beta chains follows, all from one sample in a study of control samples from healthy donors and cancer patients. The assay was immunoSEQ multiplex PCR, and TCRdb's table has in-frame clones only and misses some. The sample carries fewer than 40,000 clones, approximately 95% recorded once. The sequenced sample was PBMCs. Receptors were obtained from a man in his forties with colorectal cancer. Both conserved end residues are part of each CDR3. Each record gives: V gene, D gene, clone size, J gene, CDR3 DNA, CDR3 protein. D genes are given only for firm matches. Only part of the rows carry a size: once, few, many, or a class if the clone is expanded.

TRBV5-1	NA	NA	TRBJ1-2	TGCGCCAGCAGCTTGGGACTCGGATCCGATGGCTACACCTTC	CASSLGLGSDGYTF
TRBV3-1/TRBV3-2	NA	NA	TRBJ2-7	TGTGCCAGCGGGGGGGGGCACAACAGAGAGCAGTACTTC	CASGGGHNREQYF
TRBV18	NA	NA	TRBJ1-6	TGTGCCAGCTCACCGGGGACCGGAGGGGGTTCACCCCTCCACTTT	CASSPGTGGGSPLHF
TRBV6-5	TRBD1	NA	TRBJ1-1	TGTGCCAGCAGTTACGGGCCTAGACAGGGAACTGAAGCTTTCTTT	CASSYGPRQGTEAFF
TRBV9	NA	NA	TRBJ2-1	TGTGCCAGCAGCGTAGGGACTAACAATGAGCAGTTCTTC	CASSVGTNNEQFF
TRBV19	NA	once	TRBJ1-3	TGTGCCAGTAGTGGGATCAGGGCCGACTCTGGAAACACCATATATTTT	CASSGIRADSGNTIYF
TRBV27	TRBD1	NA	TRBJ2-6	TGTGCCAGCAGCTTATTCCCCGACAGGGCGGGGGCCAACGTCCTGACTTTC	CASSLFPDRAGANVLTF
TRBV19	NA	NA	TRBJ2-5	TGTGCCAGTAGGGATCCAGGCAGGGAGCAAGAGACCCAGTACTTC	CASRDPGREQETQYF
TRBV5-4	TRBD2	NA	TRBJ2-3	TGTGCCAGCGGGACTAGCGGGGGGATCAGCACAGATACGCAGTATTTT	CASGTSGGISTDTQYF
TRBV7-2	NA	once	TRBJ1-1	TGTGCCAGCGGCAAAGTGAACACTGAAGCTTTCTTT	CASGKVNTEAFF
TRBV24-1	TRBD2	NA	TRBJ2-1	TGTGCCACCAGTGACCTGCCAACTAGCGGGGGGGCCAATGAGCAGTTCTTC	CATSDLPTSGGANEQFF
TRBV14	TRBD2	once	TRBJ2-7	TGTGCCAGCAGCCAAGACGGCGCGGGGGTCGACGAGCAGTACTTC	CASSQDGAGVDEQYF
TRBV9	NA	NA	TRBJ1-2	TGTGCCGGCAGCGTAGATCCGGGGGAGCGTGGCTACACCTTC	CAGSVDPGERGYTF
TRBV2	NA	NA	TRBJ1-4	TGTGCCAGTTGGTCGGGACGTCAGAATGAAAAACTGTTTTTT	CASWSGRQNEKLFF
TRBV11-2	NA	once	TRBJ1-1	TGTGCCAGCAGCTTAGCAGGGACCATCTTTGGTGAAGCTTTCTTT	CASSLAGTIFGEAFF
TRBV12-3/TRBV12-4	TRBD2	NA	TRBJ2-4	TGTGCCAGCACTGCCGGGACTAGCGGCATTCAGTACTTC	CASTAGTSGIQYF
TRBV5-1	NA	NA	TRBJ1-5	TGCGCCAGCAGCTTGGACAATTATAGCAATCAGCCCCAGCATTTT	CASSLDNYSNQPQHF
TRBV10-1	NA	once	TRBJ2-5	TGCGCCAGCAGTGTGGGGGGAGGAGAGACCCAGTACTTC	CASSVGGGETQYF
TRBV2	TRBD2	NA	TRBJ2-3	TGTGCCAGCAGTACGACTAGCGGGGGCCCTCGCACAGATACGCAGTATTTT	CASSTTSGGPRTDTQYF
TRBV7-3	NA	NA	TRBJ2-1	TGTGCCAGCAGCTCATTTCGGGAAAATGAGCAGTTCTTC	CASSSFRENEQFF
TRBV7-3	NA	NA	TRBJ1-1	TGTGCCAGCAGCTTTCGTACGGGTTATAATATTGACACTGAAGCTTTCTTT	CASSFRTGYNIDTEAFF
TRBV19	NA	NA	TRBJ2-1	TGTGCCAGTAGTCCCCTCGGGACGGCAAACAATGAGCAGTTCTTC	CASSPLGTANNEQFF
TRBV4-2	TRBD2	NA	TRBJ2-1	TGTGCCAGCAGCCGAAGTCAAAGGACTAGCCCACAAATCAATGAGCAGTTCTTC	CASSRSQRTSPQINEQFF
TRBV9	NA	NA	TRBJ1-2	TGTGCCAGCAGCGTAGGCCCCGTTTTTAACTATGGCTACACCTTC	CASSVGPVFNYGYTF
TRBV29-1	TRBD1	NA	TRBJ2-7	TGCAGCGGAAGGACAGGGTCATCCTACGAGCAGTACTTC	CSGRTGSSYEQYF
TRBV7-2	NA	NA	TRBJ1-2	TGTGCCAGCACCCTCCGGAGGGGGGCGGGTGGCTACACCTTC	CASTLRRGAGGYTF
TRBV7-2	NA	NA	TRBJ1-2	TGTGCCAGCAGCCCCGAGATTGTCCAAAACTATGGCTACACCTTC	CASSPEIVQNYGYTF
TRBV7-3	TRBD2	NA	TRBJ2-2	TGTGCCAGCAGCCAACTAGGGACTAGCGGGACCGGGGAGCTGTTTTTT	CASSQLGTSGTGELFF
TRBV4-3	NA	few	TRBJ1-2	TGCGCCAGCAGCCAAGATTGGGGAATTGGCTACACCTTC	CASSQDWGIGYTF
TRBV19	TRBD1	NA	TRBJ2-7	TGTGCCAGTAGTACAGCCGGGACAGGGAATACCTACGAGCAGTACTTC	CASSTAGTGNTYEQYF
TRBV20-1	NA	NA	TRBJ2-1	TGCAGTGCTAGAAATAATGAGCAGTTCTTC	CSARNNEQFF
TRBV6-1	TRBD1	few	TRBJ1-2	TGTGCCAGCAGTGAAGCTCGGGGACAGGGAGGTAGCTACACCTTC	CASSEARGQGGSYTF
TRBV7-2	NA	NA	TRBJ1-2	TGTGCCAGCAGCCCCCGGGACGGAGGCCGTGGTGGAGGCTACACCTTC	CASSPRDGGRGGGYTF
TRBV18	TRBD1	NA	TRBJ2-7	TGTGCCAGCTCACCGCAGGGGGCTGGGGAGCAGTACTTC	CASSPQGAGEQYF